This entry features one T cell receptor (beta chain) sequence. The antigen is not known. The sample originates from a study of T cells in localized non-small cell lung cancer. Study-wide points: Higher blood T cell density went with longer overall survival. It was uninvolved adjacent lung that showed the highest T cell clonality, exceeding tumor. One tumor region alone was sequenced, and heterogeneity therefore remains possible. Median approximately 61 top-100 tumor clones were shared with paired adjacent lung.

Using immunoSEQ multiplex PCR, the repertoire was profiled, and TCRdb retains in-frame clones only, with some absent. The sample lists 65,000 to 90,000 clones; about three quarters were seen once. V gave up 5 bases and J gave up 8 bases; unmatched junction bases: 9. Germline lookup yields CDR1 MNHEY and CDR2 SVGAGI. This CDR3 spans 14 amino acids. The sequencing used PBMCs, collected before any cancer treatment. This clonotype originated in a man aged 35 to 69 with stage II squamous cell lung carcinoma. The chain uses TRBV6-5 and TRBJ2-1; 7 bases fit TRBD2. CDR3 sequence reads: CASSGGTIGDEQFF. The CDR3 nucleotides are TGTGCCAGCAGTGGGGGGACTATCGGGGATGAGCAGTTCTTC.